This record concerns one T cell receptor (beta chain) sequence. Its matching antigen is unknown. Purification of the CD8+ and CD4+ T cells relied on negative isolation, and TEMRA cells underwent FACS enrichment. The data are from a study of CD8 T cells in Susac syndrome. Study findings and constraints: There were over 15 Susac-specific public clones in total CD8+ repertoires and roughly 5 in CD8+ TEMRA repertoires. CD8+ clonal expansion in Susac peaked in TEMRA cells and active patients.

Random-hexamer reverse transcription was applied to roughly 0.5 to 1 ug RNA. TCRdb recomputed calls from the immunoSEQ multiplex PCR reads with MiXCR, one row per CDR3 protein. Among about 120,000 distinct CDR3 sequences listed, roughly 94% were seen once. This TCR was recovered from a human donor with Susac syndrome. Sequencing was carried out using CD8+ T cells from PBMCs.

The CDR3 region has the DNA TGCGCCAGCAGCAAGGGAGTAAGCACAGATACGCAGTATTTT. Its protein is CASSKGVSTDTQYF. The chain joins TRBV4-1 to TRBJ2-3; maybe TRBD2 (5 bases). This CDR3 has 14 residues. Trimming left V 5 bases short and J 0 bases short, with 9 bases between. The germline gives CDR1 MGHRA, CDR2 YSYEKL.